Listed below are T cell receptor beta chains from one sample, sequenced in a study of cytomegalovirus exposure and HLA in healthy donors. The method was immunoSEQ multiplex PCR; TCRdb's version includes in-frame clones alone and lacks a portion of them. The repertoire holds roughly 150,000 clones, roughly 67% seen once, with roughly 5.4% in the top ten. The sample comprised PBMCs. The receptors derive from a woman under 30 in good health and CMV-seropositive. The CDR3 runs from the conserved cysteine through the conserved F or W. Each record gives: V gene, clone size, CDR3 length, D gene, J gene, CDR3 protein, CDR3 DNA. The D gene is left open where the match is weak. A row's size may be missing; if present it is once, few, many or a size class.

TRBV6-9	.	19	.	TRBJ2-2	CASSRTFRGPFPNTGELFF	TGTGCCAGCAGTCGTACCTTCAGGGGCCCCTTCCCGAACACCGGGGAGCTGTTTTTT
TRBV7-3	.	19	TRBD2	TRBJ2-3	CASSLIPLAGPSSTDTQYF	TGTGCCAGCAGCTTAATTCCCCTAGCGGGGCCTTCTAGCACAGATACGCAGTATTTT
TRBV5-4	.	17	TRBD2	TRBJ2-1	CASSLDLAGRPYNEQFF	TGTGCCAGCAGCTTGGACCTAGCGGGCCGACCTTACAATGAGCAGTTCTTC
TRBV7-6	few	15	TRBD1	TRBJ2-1	CASSSGQGSHNEQFF	TGTGCCAGCAGCTCGGGACAGGGTAGCCACAATGAGCAGTTCTTC
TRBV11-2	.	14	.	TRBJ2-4	CASSLGRVRDIQYF	TGTGCCAGCAGCTTAGGAAGGGTCAGGGACATTCAGTACTTC
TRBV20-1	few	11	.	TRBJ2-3	CRASQGDTQYF	TGCAGGGCCAGCCAGGGAGATACGCAGTATTTT
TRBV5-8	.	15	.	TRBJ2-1	CASSFGLNSYNEQFF	TGTGCCAGCAGCTTTGGACTTAACTCCTACAATGAGCAGTTCTTC
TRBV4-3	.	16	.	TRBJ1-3	CASSQDPGGLGNTIYF	TGCGCCAGCAGCCAAGATCCGGGGGGGCTTGGAAACACCATATATTTT
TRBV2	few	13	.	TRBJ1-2	CASSDTGNYGYTF	TGTGCCAGCAGCGATACAGGGAACTATGGCTACACCTTC
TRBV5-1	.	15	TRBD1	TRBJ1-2	CASSLARQGADGYTF	TGCGCCAGCAGCTTGGCCAGACAGGGGGCCGATGGCTACACCTTC
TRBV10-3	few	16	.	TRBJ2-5	CAISEAPGQNRETQYF	TGTGCCATCAGTGAGGCACCGGGACAAAACAGAGAGACCCAGTACTTC
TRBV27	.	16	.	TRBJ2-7	CASSPPKGGAVGEQYF	TGTGCCAGCAGCCCCCCAAAAGGAGGAGCCGTGGGCGAGCAGTACTTC
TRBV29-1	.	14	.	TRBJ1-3	CSVESPGAGNTIYF	TGCAGCGTTGAAAGTCCAGGGGCTGGAAACACCATATATTTT
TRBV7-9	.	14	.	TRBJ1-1	CASSFLGEGTEAFF	TGTGCCAGCAGCTTCTTGGGGGAGGGCACTGAAGCTTTCTTT
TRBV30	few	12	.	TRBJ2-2	CAWSSPVGELFF	TGTGCCTGGAGTTCCCCGGTCGGGGAGCTGTTTTTT
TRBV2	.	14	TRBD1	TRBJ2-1	CASTPGGSYNEQFF	TGTGCCAGCACCCCAGGGGGTTCCTACAATGAGCAGTTCTTC
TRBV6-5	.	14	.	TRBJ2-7	CASSYLRGSYEQYF	TGTGCCAGCAGTTACTTGCGGGGAAGCTACGAGCAGTACTTC
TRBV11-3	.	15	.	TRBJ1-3	CASSLGYRDGNTIYF	TGTGCCAGCAGCTTAGGCTACAGGGACGGAAACACCATATATTTT
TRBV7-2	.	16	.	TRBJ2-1	CASSLEPGESYNEQFF	TGTGCCAGCAGCTTAGAGCCAGGGGAGTCCTACAATGAGCAGTTCTTC
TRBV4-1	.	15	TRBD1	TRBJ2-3	CASSQPGQGADTQYF	TGCGCCAGCAGCCAACCGGGACAGGGCGCAGATACGCAGTATTTT
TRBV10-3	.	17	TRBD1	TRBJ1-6	CAISESILTGGGSPLHF	TGTGCCATCAGTGAGTCGATCTTGACAGGGGGCGGTTCACCCCTCCACTTT
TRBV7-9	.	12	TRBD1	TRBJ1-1	CASSSGTAEAFF	TGTGCCAGCAGCTCCGGGACAGCTGAAGCTTTCTTT
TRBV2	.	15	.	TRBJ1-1	CASRAVRSRDTEAFF	TGTGCCAGCAGAGCCGTACGGTCTCGGGACACTGAAGCTTTCTTT
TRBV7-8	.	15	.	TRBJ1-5	CASSSDTGGGQPQHF	TGTGCCAGCAGCTCAGATACGGGGGGAGGTCAGCCCCAGCATTTT
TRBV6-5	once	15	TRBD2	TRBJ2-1	CASRVAGGRGNEQFF	TGTGCCAGCAGGGTAGCGGGGGGGAGAGGGAATGAGCAGTTCTTC
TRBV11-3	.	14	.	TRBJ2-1	CASSLDPAGNEQFF	TGTGCCAGCAGCTTAGATCCAGCGGGCAATGAGCAGTTCTTC
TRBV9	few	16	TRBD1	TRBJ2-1	CASSADREGPYNEQFF	TGTGCCAGCAGCGCCGACAGGGAAGGCCCCTACAATGAGCAGTTCTTC
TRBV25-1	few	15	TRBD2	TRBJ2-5	CASSTRAGTQETQYF	TGTGCCAGCAGTACCCGAGCGGGGACCCAAGAGACCCAGTACTTC
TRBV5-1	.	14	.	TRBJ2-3	CASSSRRPTDTQYF	TGCGCCAGCAGCTCGCGGCGGCCGACAGATACGCAGTATTTT
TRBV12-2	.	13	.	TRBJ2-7	CASRLERFLEQYF	TGTGCAAGTCGCTTAGAGAGGTTTCTCGAGCAGTACTTC
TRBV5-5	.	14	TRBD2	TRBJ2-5	CASSLSSGVETQYF	TGTGCCAGCAGCCTATCTAGCGGGGTCGAGACCCAGTACTTC
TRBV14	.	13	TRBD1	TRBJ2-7	CASSQQGAYEQYF	TGTGCCAGCAGCCAACAGGGGGCCTACGAGCAGTACTTC
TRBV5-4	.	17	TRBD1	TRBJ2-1	CASSPFSGTVSYNEQFF	TGTGCCAGCAGCCCGTTTTCCGGGACAGTTTCCTACAATGAGCAGTTCTTC
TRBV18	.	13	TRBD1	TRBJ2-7	CASSGQGSYEQYF	TGTGCCAGCTCAGGACAGGGTTCCTACGAGCAGTACTTC
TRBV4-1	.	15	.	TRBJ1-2	CASSQGGRGNYGYTF	TGCGCCAGCAGCCAAGGTGGCAGGGGCAACTATGGCTACACCTTC
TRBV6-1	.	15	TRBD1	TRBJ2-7	CASSAGQGATYEQYF	TGTGCCAGCAGCGCTGGACAGGGTGCAACCTACGAGCAGTACTTC
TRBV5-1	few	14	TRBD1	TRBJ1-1	CASSSGQGYTEAFF	TGCGCCAGCAGCTCGGGACAGGGATACACTGAAGCTTTCTTT
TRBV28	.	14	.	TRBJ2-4	CASKGTPPKNIQYF	TGTGCCAGCAAGGGGACTCCACCTAAAAACATTCAGTACTTC
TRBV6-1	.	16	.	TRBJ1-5	CASSETRRGFHQPQHF	TGTGCCAGCAGTGAAACTAGAAGGGGGTTTCATCAGCCCCAGCATTTT
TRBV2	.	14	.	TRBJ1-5	CASSYRLVNQPQHF	TGTGCCAGCAGCTACCGGTTGGTGAATCAGCCCCAGCATTTT
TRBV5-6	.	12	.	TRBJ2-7	CASSLGQYEQYF	TGTGCCAGCAGCTTAGGACAGTACGAGCAGTACTTC
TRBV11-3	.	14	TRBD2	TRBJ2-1	CASQSGGPYNEQFF	TGTGCCAGCCAGAGCGGGGGGCCTTACAATGAGCAGTTCTTC
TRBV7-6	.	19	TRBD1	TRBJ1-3	CASSSPKQGGANYGNTIYF	TGTGCCAGCAGCTCCCCCAAGCAAGGGGGCGCCAACTATGGAAACACCATATATTTT
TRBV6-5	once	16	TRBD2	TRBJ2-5	CASSYQGLDGQETQYF	TGTGCCAGCAGTTACCAAGGACTAGACGGCCAAGAGACCCAGTACTTC
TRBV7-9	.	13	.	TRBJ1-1	CASSLGVITEAFF	TGTGCCAGCAGCTTAGGTGTTATCACTGAAGCTTTCTTT
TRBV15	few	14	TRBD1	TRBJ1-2	CATSSTDRGYGYTF	TGTGCCACCAGCTCAACAGACAGGGGCTATGGCTACACCTTC
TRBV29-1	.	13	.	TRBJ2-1	CSVAHGDRNEQFF	TGCAGCGTTGCCCACGGGGATCGCAATGAGCAGTTCTTC
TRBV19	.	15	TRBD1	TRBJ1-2	CASLPWAGGSYGYTF	TGTGCCAGCCTCCCATGGGCAGGGGGCTCCTATGGCTACACCTTC
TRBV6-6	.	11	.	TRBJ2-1	CASYQGYEQFF	TGTGCCAGCTATCAGGGTTATGAGCAGTTCTTC
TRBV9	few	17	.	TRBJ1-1	CASSVAQNPTENTEAFF	TGTGCCAGCAGCGTAGCCCAGAACCCAACAGAGAACACTGAAGCTTTCTTT
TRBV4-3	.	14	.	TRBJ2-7	CASSQDGRVNEQYF	TGCGCCAGCAGCCAAGATGGCAGGGTAAACGAGCAGTACTTC
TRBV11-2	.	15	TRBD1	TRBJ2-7	CASSFGQGASYEQYF	TGTGCCAGCAGCTTCGGACAGGGGGCCTCCTACGAGCAGTACTTC
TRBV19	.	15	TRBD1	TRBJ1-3	CASSMGQNSGNTIYF	TGTGCCAGTAGTATGGGACAGAACTCTGGAAACACCATATATTTT
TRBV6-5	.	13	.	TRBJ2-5	CASSRQVGETQYF	TGTGCCAGCAGTAGACAAGTCGGAGAGACCCAGTACTTC
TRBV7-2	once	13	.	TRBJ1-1	CASSLLATSEAFF	TGTGCCAGCAGCTTATTGGCAACCTCTGAAGCTTTCTTT
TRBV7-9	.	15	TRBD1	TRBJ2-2	CASSSPTGVTGELFF	TGTGCCAGCAGCTCACCCACAGGGGTAACCGGGGAGCTGTTTTTT
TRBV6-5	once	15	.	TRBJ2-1	CASTPRPPVYNEQFF	TGTGCCAGCACCCCGCGGCCGCCCGTGTACAATGAGCAGTTCTTC
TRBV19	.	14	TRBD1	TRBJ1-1	CASSMEGGQGEAFF	TGTGCCAGTAGTATGGAAGGGGGCCAGGGTGAAGCTTTCTTT
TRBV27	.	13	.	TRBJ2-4	CASGLGQGFLQYF	TGTGCCAGCGGCCTAGGACAAGGCTTTCTTCAGTACTTC
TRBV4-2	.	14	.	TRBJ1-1	CASSLPQSNTEAFF	TGTGCCAGCAGCCTTCCCCAGTCGAACACTGAAGCTTTCTTT